These T cell receptor beta chains were read from a single sample in a study of patients and donors after allogeneic stem cell transplantation. MiXCR was run by TCRdb on the RT-PCR reads, yielding one entry per CDR3 protein. The top ten hold 11% of the sample, which has around 200,000 distinct CDR3 sequences, around two fifths seen once. Material for sequencing was blood, either unsorted or a sorted T cell fraction (not recorded which). These receptors were collected from a human donor who was either an allogeneic HSCT recipient or a stem cell or donor lymphocyte infusion donor (not recorded which). It is not recorded whose cells these are; they may come from a transplant donor. CDR3s include the opening cysteine and the closing phenylalanine or tryptophan. The D gene is left open where the match is weak. Rows may omit the clone size; those that give it use once, few, many or a size class.

.	TRBJ1-1	.	TRBV7-9	TGTGCCAGCAGCTCCGCCGCCGCGAACACTGAAGCTTTCTTT	CASSSAAANTEAFF
.	TRBJ1-1	few	TRBV5-8	TGTGCCACGAGACCAACAGGTTCGAACACTGAAGCTTTCTTT	CATRPTGSNTEAFF
TRBD1	TRBJ2-1	.	TRBV5-1	TGCGCCAGCAGCTTGGGGGACAGGGGGATTCGCAATGAGCAGTTCTTC	CASSLGDRGIRNEQFF
TRBD2	TRBJ2-2	.	TRBV20-1	TGCAGTGCTAGCCGCGGTAGCGGGGGGTGGGTCACCGGGGAGCTGTTTTTT	CSASRGSGGWVTGELFF
.	TRBJ1-2	few	TRBV5-1	TGCGCCAGCAGCTTAAACATAGGGACCTATGGCTACACCTTC	CASSLNIGTYGYTF
TRBD2	TRBJ2-3	once	TRBV5-1	TGCGCCAGCAGCTTGGGCGGGACTAGCGGCACAGATACGCAGTATTTT	CASSLGGTSGTDTQYF
.	TRBJ1-2	.	TRBV4-3	TGCGCCAGCAGCCCTCGGACTCATAACTATGGCTACACCTTC	CASSPRTHNYGYTF
TRBD2	TRBJ2-4	.	TRBV20-1	TGCAGTGCTACTGAAGCGGGGCCGCGGGGCATTCAGTACTTC	CSATEAGPRGIQYF
.	TRBJ1-4	few	TRBV15	TGTGCCACCAGCAGAGATGGGTCTACGGGGGAATCGGTAAAACTGTTTTTT	CATSRDGSTGESVKLFF
TRBD1	TRBJ1-4	.	TRBV12-3/TRBV12-4	TGTGCCAGCAGAAGGGGACAGCGTGAAAAACTGTTTTTT	CASRRGQREKLFF
TRBD1	TRBJ1-4	.	TRBV10-3	TGTGCCATCAGTGAGGCGGACAGGGACGGTGAAAAACTGTTTTTT	CAISEADRDGEKLFF
.	TRBJ1-6	.	TRBV6-1	TGTGCCAGCAGTGAACAGGGAAACTATAATTCACCCCTCCACTTT	CASSEQGNYNSPLHF
.	TRBJ1-1	.	TRBV20-1	TGCAGTGCCCTAACAGGGTCCCCTGAAGCTTTCTTT	CSALTGSPEAFF
.	TRBJ1-2	many	TRBV28	TGTGCCAGCAGTTCGATTGATGGACACCACTATGGCTACACCTTC	CASSSIDGHHYGYTF
.	TRBJ2-5	once	TRBV28	TGTGCCAGCAGTTTGGTGGCGGTCCAAGAGACCCAGTACTTC	CASSLVAVQETQYF
.	TRBJ2-5	.	TRBV29-1	TGCAGCGTTGAAGTGACACCCAGAGAGACCCAGTACTTC	CSVEVTPRETQYF
.	TRBJ2-5	.	TRBV5-1	TGCGCCAGCAGCTTGGCGGGGCGCCAAGAGACCCAGTACTTC	CASSLAGRQETQYF
.	TRBJ1-6	.	TRBV20-1	TGCAGTGCTAGAGATGACGGTTTTAATTCACCCCTCCACTTT	CSARDDGFNSPLHF
.	TRBJ1-1	few	TRBV7-8	TGTGCCAGCAGCTTAGAGTCGGTGGTTGGGGCGGACACTGAAGCTTTCTTT	CASSLESVVGADTEAFF
.	TRBJ1-3	.	TRBV29-1	TGCAGCGTTGATGGCTCTGGAAACACCATATATTTT	CSVDGSGNTIYF
TRBD2	TRBJ2-1	.	TRBV20-1	TGCAGTGCTAGGGCCGCGGGGGGGCCCAATGAGCAGTTCTTC	CSARAAGGPNEQFF
.	TRBJ1-4	medium-sized	TRBV15	TGTGCCACCAGCAGAGCCCAGGTCCAGAGTGAAAAACTGTTTTTT	CATSRAQVQSEKLFF
.	TRBJ2-2	.	TRBV24-1	TGTGCCACCAGTGGTCAAAACACCGGGGAGCTGTTTTTT	CATSGQNTGELFF
.	TRBJ1-1	once	TRBV20-1	TGCAGTGCTAGAGAGGGGGGATACACTGAAGCTTTCTTT	CSAREGGYTEAFF
.	TRBJ1-6	.	TRBV10-3	TGTGCCAGCAGTCCGCTACAGGGATATAATTCACCCCTCCACTTT	CASSPLQGYNSPLHF
.	TRBJ1-1	.	TRBV6-2/TRBV6-3	TGTGCCAGCAGCCCCCTAGACGCCAACAGCCCTGAAGCTTTCTTT	CASSPLDANSPEAFF
.	TRBJ1-2	few	TRBV6-5	TGTGCCAGCAGTCAGACAGCTAACTATGGCTACACCTTC	CASSQTANYGYTF
TRBD2	TRBJ2-1	.	TRBV15	TGTGCCACCAGCAGAGATTGGATTAGCGGGGAGCAGTTCTTC	CATSRDWISGEQFF
TRBD2	TRBJ2-1	.	TRBV20-1	TGCAGTGCTAGAATTAGCGGGGGGATTAATGAGCAGTTCTTC	CSARISGGINEQFF
.	TRBJ2-5	.	TRBV7-2	TGTGCCAGCAGCTTATATGCGGTGGGGGGGGCGCGTACCCAAGAGACCCAGTACTTC	CASSLYAVGGARTQETQYF
TRBD1	TRBJ2-1	.	TRBV28	TGTGCCAGCGTACCGGGACAGGGCTACAATGAGCAGTTCTTC	CASVPGQGYNEQFF
.	TRBJ1-1	.	TRBV9	TGTGCCAGCAGCGCCAGCGGGGGTATTGGAACTGAAGCTTTCTTT	CASSASGGIGTEAFF
TRBD1	TRBJ1-2	few	TRBV12-3/TRBV12-4	TGTGCCAGCAGTCCGACGGGACAGGCTTCCCCTATTCGGGGCTACACCTTC	CASSPTGQASPIRGYTF
.	TRBJ2-2	.	TRBV14	TGTGCCAGCAGGGCCGGGGGCCGAATTACCGGGGAGCTGTTTTTT	CASRAGGRITGELFF
TRBD1	TRBJ1-1	few	TRBV12-3/TRBV12-4	TGTGCCAGCAGTAAAGGGGGACAGGGGAACACTGAAGCTTTCTTT	CASSKGGQGNTEAFF
.	TRBJ1-1	few	TRBV20-1	TGCAGTGCTAGAGTTAGACGATCGAACACTGAAGCTTTCTTT	CSARVRRSNTEAFF
TRBD2	TRBJ2-3	.	TRBV15	TGTGCCACCAGCAGAGTGCGGGGGGGAAGAGATACGCAGTATTTT	CATSRVRGGRDTQYF
.	TRBJ2-5	.	TRBV5-1	TGCGCCAGCAGCTTGGGGCAGGAGACCCAGACCCAGTACTTC	CASSLGQETQTQYF
.	TRBJ2-1	.	TRBV2	TGTGCCAGCGGCCCGAAGCGGTCCTACAATGAGCAGTTCTTC	CASGPKRSYNEQFF
.	TRBJ1-5	.	TRBV7-8	TGTGCCAGCAGCTTAGTAGCTCAGCCCCAGCATTTT	CASSLVAQPQHF
.	TRBJ2-1	.	TRBV24-1	TGTGCCACCAGTGATTTGAGGTACAATGAGCAGTTCTTC	CATSDLRYNEQFF
TRBD1	TRBJ1-2	few	TRBV3-1	TGTGCCAGCAGCCAGGGGTTTGGGACAGCTGGCTACACCTTC	CASSQGFGTAGYTF
.	TRBJ1-1	many	TRBV5-1	TGCGCCAGCAGCCCCCGGCAGAACACTGAAGCTTTCTTT	CASSPRQNTEAFF
.	TRBJ2-1	.	TRBV25-1	TGTGCCAGCAGTGCTCGATCTCGGAACCTCATGTACAATGAGCAGTTCTTC	CASSARSRNLMYNEQFF
TRBD2	TRBJ2-7	.	TRBV25-1	TGTGCCAGCATGACGGGAGGCAGGGCTGGAGAGCAGTACTTC	CASMTGGRAGEQYF
.	TRBJ1-5	.	TRBV5-1	TGCGCCAGCAGCTTGAGATTGGACCGCGGCGGGAATCAGCCCCAGCATTTT	CASSLRLDRGGNQPQHF
.	TRBJ1-1	.	TRBV6-5	TGTGCCAGCAGTTACTCGAGTACCGGGGGGGACACTGAAGCTTTCTTT	CASSYSSTGGDTEAFF
.	TRBJ2-2	.	TRBV20-1	TGCAGTGCTAGAGTCGGAGGGGGGCGAGACACCGGGGAGCTGTTTTTT	CSARVGGGRDTGELFF
.	TRBJ1-1	.	TRBV5-1	TGCGCCAGTCAGAGTCACAGGGCCTTGAACACTGAAGCTTTCTTT	CASQSHRALNTEAFF
TRBD2	TRBJ2-3	few	TRBV10-3	TGTGCCATCAGTGAGACGGGACTAGCGGGGCTTTCTCCTAGCACAGATACGCAGTATTTT	CAISETGLAGLSPSTDTQYF
.	TRBJ1-5	.	TRBV20-1	TGCAGTGCTAGAATCATCGGGGGCTTGAATCAGCCCCAGCATTTT	CSARIIGGLNQPQHF
.	TRBJ1-1	.	TRBV20-1	TGCAGTGCTAGAGACAGGACATATGGAGCTTTCTTT	CSARDRTYGAFF
.	TRBJ1-1	once	TRBV7-9	TGTGCCAGCAGCCGGGGGAGTCTGAACACTGAAGCTTTCTTT	CASSRGSLNTEAFF
.	TRBJ2-3	.	TRBV15	TGTGCCACCAGCAGAGTCCAGGACACAGATACGCAGTATTTT	CATSRVQDTDTQYF
.	TRBJ2-7	.	TRBV18	TGTGCCAGCTCAATCTCTGACGAGCAGTACTTC	CASSISDEQYF
.	TRBJ2-2	.	TRBV3-1	TGTGCCAGCAGCCAGAGGGGACAACTGTTTTTT	CASSQRGQLFF
.	TRBJ2-1	.	TRBV7-3	TGTGCCAGCAGCTCCACAGGGATGTCGGGCAATGAGCAGTTCTTC	CASSSTGMSGNEQFF